This T cell receptor (beta chain) derives from a study of T cell changes during pregnancy in multiple sclerosis. Germline loops: CDR1 SGHAT, CDR2 FQNNGV. CDR3 length equals 15 residues. V trimming: 1 base; J trimming: 2 bases; junction bases outside the gene matches: 5. TCRdb's copy holds only in-frame clones and misses some; the assay was immunoSEQ multiplex PCR. The sample holds roughly 93,000 clones, less than 95% seen once. The receptor's source is a female donor in good health, enrolled as a control in a pregnancy study. The material was peripheral blood, obtained in the first trimester of pregnancy. The V gene is TRBV11-2, the J gene TRBJ2-7; TRBD2 matches at 7 bases. Here the CDR3 reads CASSLGAGRAYEQYF. DNA of the CDR3: TGTGCCAGCAGCTTAGGGGCGGGGAGGGCCTACGAGCAGTACTTC.